This T cell receptor (beta chain) was recorded in a study of OX40 agonist ivuxolimab in advanced cancers. Study overall: Intravenous ivuxolimab at 0.01 to 10 mg/kg was given to patients every 2 weeks. Eligibility rules accepted prior anti-PD-1, anti-PD-L1 or anti-CTLA-4 therapy, and 40% to 50% had some. Broader study findings: Nonresponders, in some cases, also had low normalized T-cell clonal expansion. Those patients achieving a partial response at 0.1-3.0 mg/kg showed among the lowest clonal expansion.

For this clone: What it recognizes is unknown.

The protocol was immunoSEQ multiplex PCR, while the TCRdb copy is restricted to in-frame clones and leaves out a portion. The sample has tens of thousands of clones; roughly 86% are singletons. The V gene lost 6 bases and the J gene lost 2 bases, with 8 bases spanning the gap. Per the germline V gene, CDR1 is MNHEY and CDR2 is SVGAGI. CDR3 length equals 13 residues. The sequencing here drew on CD4+ or CD8+ T cells sorted from blood, taken in a trial of the OX40 agonist ivuxolimab. The chain couples TRBV6-5 to TRBJ1-5; the D is unclear. The receptor was isolated from an adult with an advanced solid tumor such as melanoma, head and neck, liver or kidney cancer. The CDR3 loop is CASRERRNQPQHF. In DNA form, the CDR3 reads TGTGCCAGCAGGGAGAGGCGCAATCAGCCCCAGCATTTT.